These T cell receptor beta chains were read from a single sample in a study of naive and memory T cell subsets. Using its own MiXCR run on the UMI-ligation and nested PCR reads, TCRdb lists one record per CDR3 protein. This sample has about 85,000 distinct CDR3 sequences; roughly 13% occur once, and the top ten carry 0.9% to 1%. The sequencing sample was made of central memory CD4+ T cells from blood. These receptors were obtained from a human donor in good health. The CDR3 runs from the conserved cysteine through the conserved F or W. The D gene is left open where the match is weak. Size is stated for part of the rows, as once, few or many counts, or as a class when the clone is expanded.

j_call: TRBJ2-3
v_call: TRBV2
d_call: .
clone_size: many
cdr3_aa: CASSDRIITDTQYF
cdr3_nt: TGTGCCAGCAGTGACAGGATAATCACAGATACGCAGTATTTT

j_call: TRBJ2-7
v_call: TRBV7-2
d_call: .
clone_size: many
cdr3_aa: CASNPQSVSSYEQYF
cdr3_nt: TGTGCCAGCAACCCACAGTCAGTGAGCTCCTACGAGCAGTACTTC

j_call: TRBJ2-5
v_call: TRBV15
d_call: .
clone_size: .
cdr3_aa: CATSKGGTSAETQYF
cdr3_nt: TGTGCCACCAGCAAAGGGGGGACATCGGCAGAGACCCAGTACTTC

j_call: TRBJ2-1
v_call: TRBV24-1
d_call: .
clone_size: many
cdr3_aa: CATSDLSEQFF
cdr3_nt: TGTGCCACCAGTGATTTGTCTGAGCAGTTCTTC

j_call: TRBJ2-7
v_call: TRBV5-1
d_call: .
clone_size: many
cdr3_aa: CASTGNSGLDYEQYF
cdr3_nt: TGCGCCAGCACGGGAAATTCAGGCCTCGACTACGAGCAGTACTTC

j_call: TRBJ1-5
v_call: TRBV12-3/TRBV12-4
d_call: .
clone_size: .
cdr3_aa: CASRRETNQPQHF
cdr3_nt: TGTGCCAGCAGGAGGGAAACCAATCAGCCCCAGCATTTT

j_call: TRBJ2-1
v_call: TRBV12-3/TRBV12-4
d_call: TRBD2
clone_size: medium-sized
cdr3_aa: CASSIYSGLAVGEQFF
cdr3_nt: TGTGCCAGCAGTATTTACTCGGGACTAGCGGTAGGTGAGCAGTTCTTC

j_call: TRBJ2-7
v_call: TRBV7-1
d_call: TRBD1
clone_size: .
cdr3_aa: CASSPRQGTTYEQYF
cdr3_nt: TGTGCCAGCAGCCCCAGACAGGGAACTACCTACGAGCAGTACTTC

j_call: TRBJ2-5
v_call: TRBV27
d_call: TRBD2
clone_size: .
cdr3_aa: CASSLKFGLAGGYATQYF
cdr3_nt: TGTGCCAGCAGTTTAAAGTTTGGACTAGCGGGAGGTTATGCGACCCAGTACTTC

j_call: TRBJ1-3
v_call: TRBV4-3
d_call: TRBD1
clone_size: .
cdr3_aa: CASSQGLGQDFGSGNTIYF
cdr3_nt: TGCGCCAGCAGCCAAGGGTTGGGACAGGATTTCGGCTCTGGAAACACCATATATTTT

j_call: TRBJ2-7
v_call: TRBV28
d_call: TRBD2
clone_size: many
cdr3_aa: CASSPPSSGRKSSYEQYF
cdr3_nt: TGTGCCAGCAGTCCCCCGTCTAGCGGGAGGAAATCCTCCTACGAGCAGTACTTC

j_call: TRBJ2-7
v_call: TRBV28
d_call: .
clone_size: few
cdr3_aa: CASSTPSAGSTYEQYF
cdr3_nt: TGTGCCAGCAGTACCCCGTCGGCGGGGAGTACCTACGAGCAGTACTTC

j_call: TRBJ2-1
v_call: TRBV2
d_call: .
clone_size: .
cdr3_aa: CASRISSVYNEQFF
cdr3_nt: TGTGCCAGCAGGATATCTAGCGTCTACAATGAGCAGTTCTTC

j_call: TRBJ2-7
v_call: TRBV27
d_call: TRBD1
clone_size: few
cdr3_aa: CASSLGQGVYEQYF
cdr3_nt: TGTGCCAGCAGTTTGGGACAGGGAGTCTACGAGCAGTACTTC

j_call: TRBJ2-1
v_call: TRBV7-9
d_call: TRBD2
clone_size: .
cdr3_aa: CASGLAGVDEQFF
cdr3_nt: TGTGCCTCGGGACTAGCGGGAGTCGATGAGCAGTTCTTC

j_call: TRBJ2-5
v_call: TRBV7-6
d_call: TRBD1
clone_size: many
cdr3_aa: CASSLGQGVETQYF
cdr3_nt: TGTGCCAGCAGCTTAGGACAGGGCGTGGAGACCCAGTACTTC

j_call: TRBJ1-1
v_call: TRBV2
d_call: .
clone_size: few
cdr3_aa: CASGVGGPHTEAFF
cdr3_nt: TGTGCCAGCGGAGTAGGGGGGCCCCACACTGAAGCTTTCTTT

j_call: TRBJ2-2
v_call: TRBV3-2
d_call: .
clone_size: many
cdr3_aa: CASSQQSFSTGELFF
cdr3_nt: TGTGCCAGCAGCCAACAGTCCTTTAGCACCGGGGAGCTGTTTTTT

j_call: TRBJ2-2
v_call: TRBV2
d_call: .
clone_size: many
cdr3_aa: CASGGVIATGELFF
cdr3_nt: TGTGCCAGTGGGGGAGTTATCGCCACCGGGGAGCTGTTTTTT

j_call: TRBJ2-3
v_call: TRBV29-1
d_call: .
clone_size: .
cdr3_aa: CSAEDPGAPDTQYF
cdr3_nt: TGCAGCGCTGAAGACCCCGGGGCTCCAGATACGCAGTATTTT

j_call: TRBJ2-3
v_call: TRBV29-1
d_call: TRBD2
clone_size: .
cdr3_aa: CSVEGRETDTQYF
cdr3_nt: TGCAGCGTTGAAGGGCGGGAGACGGATACGCAGTATTTT

j_call: TRBJ2-2
v_call: TRBV5-1
d_call: .
clone_size: few
cdr3_aa: CASSLGTRTGGELFF
cdr3_nt: TGCGCCAGCAGCTTAGGGACCAGGACGGGCGGGGAGCTGTTTTTT

j_call: TRBJ2-7
v_call: TRBV27
d_call: .
clone_size: few
cdr3_aa: CASSLRRGEQYF
cdr3_nt: TGTGCCAGCAGTTTGCGGAGGGGCGAGCAGTACTTC

j_call: TRBJ2-7
v_call: TRBV18
d_call: TRBD2
clone_size: .
cdr3_aa: CASSRSSGNAYEQYF
cdr3_nt: TGTGCCAGCTCACGCTCTAGCGGGAACGCGTACGAGCAGTACTTC

j_call: TRBJ2-2
v_call: TRBV29-1
d_call: TRBD2
clone_size: .
cdr3_aa: CSVTSGTDTGELFF
cdr3_nt: TGCAGCGTTACTAGCGGGACAGACACCGGGGAGCTGTTTTTT

j_call: TRBJ2-3
v_call: TRBV12-3/TRBV12-4
d_call: .
clone_size: few
cdr3_aa: CASTSGDTQYF
cdr3_nt: TGTGCCAGCACCTCGGGCGATACGCAGTATTTT

j_call: TRBJ1-3
v_call: TRBV12-1
d_call: .
clone_size: .
cdr3_aa: CASSAGTAGNTIYF
cdr3_nt: TGTGCCAGCAGCGCCGGGACAGCTGGAAACACCATATATTTT

j_call: TRBJ1-4
v_call: TRBV6-1
d_call: .
clone_size: .
cdr3_aa: CATQKRAGIWEKLFF
cdr3_nt: TGTGCCACCCAGAAAAGGGCAGGGATATGGGAAAAACTGTTTTTT